This T cell receptor (beta chain) was retrieved from a study of cytomegalovirus exposure and HLA in healthy donors. Study as a whole: When 300 to 400 donors were genotyped, roughly 82% of them were found to fall in the Caucasian-associated ancestry cluster.

Whole-study results and caveats: The authors later linked a missense DCLRE1C variant to TCR beta V- and J-gene trimming. Per a later analysis, HLA-associated TCR beta chains showed more clonal expansion than other, equally common TCR beta chains. Among TCR sequences, most were rare, though some public TCRs appeared in many donors.

With respect to this clone: Its specificity is unknown.

This PCR relied on a set of 60 Vbeta primers and 13 Jbeta primers. Libraries were prepared by immunoSEQ multiplex PCR; TCRdb keeps only in-frame clonotypes and omits some of them. This table has under 200,000 clones, roughly 78% appearing once. From germline, CDR1 is SEHNR and CDR2 FQNEAQ (reference sequence). V was clipped by 4 bases and J by 6 bases, with 12 bases between them. The CDR3 loop spans 13 amino acids. Input material: PBMCs. The chain uses TRBV7-9 and TRBJ1-2; D perhaps matches TRBD1 (6 bases). The source of this sequence is a woman aged 40 to 55 in good health and CMV-seronegative. DNA of the CDR3: TGTGCCAGCAGCTCGTTACAGGGTCATGGCTACACCTTC. Translated, it gives CASSSLQGHGYTF.